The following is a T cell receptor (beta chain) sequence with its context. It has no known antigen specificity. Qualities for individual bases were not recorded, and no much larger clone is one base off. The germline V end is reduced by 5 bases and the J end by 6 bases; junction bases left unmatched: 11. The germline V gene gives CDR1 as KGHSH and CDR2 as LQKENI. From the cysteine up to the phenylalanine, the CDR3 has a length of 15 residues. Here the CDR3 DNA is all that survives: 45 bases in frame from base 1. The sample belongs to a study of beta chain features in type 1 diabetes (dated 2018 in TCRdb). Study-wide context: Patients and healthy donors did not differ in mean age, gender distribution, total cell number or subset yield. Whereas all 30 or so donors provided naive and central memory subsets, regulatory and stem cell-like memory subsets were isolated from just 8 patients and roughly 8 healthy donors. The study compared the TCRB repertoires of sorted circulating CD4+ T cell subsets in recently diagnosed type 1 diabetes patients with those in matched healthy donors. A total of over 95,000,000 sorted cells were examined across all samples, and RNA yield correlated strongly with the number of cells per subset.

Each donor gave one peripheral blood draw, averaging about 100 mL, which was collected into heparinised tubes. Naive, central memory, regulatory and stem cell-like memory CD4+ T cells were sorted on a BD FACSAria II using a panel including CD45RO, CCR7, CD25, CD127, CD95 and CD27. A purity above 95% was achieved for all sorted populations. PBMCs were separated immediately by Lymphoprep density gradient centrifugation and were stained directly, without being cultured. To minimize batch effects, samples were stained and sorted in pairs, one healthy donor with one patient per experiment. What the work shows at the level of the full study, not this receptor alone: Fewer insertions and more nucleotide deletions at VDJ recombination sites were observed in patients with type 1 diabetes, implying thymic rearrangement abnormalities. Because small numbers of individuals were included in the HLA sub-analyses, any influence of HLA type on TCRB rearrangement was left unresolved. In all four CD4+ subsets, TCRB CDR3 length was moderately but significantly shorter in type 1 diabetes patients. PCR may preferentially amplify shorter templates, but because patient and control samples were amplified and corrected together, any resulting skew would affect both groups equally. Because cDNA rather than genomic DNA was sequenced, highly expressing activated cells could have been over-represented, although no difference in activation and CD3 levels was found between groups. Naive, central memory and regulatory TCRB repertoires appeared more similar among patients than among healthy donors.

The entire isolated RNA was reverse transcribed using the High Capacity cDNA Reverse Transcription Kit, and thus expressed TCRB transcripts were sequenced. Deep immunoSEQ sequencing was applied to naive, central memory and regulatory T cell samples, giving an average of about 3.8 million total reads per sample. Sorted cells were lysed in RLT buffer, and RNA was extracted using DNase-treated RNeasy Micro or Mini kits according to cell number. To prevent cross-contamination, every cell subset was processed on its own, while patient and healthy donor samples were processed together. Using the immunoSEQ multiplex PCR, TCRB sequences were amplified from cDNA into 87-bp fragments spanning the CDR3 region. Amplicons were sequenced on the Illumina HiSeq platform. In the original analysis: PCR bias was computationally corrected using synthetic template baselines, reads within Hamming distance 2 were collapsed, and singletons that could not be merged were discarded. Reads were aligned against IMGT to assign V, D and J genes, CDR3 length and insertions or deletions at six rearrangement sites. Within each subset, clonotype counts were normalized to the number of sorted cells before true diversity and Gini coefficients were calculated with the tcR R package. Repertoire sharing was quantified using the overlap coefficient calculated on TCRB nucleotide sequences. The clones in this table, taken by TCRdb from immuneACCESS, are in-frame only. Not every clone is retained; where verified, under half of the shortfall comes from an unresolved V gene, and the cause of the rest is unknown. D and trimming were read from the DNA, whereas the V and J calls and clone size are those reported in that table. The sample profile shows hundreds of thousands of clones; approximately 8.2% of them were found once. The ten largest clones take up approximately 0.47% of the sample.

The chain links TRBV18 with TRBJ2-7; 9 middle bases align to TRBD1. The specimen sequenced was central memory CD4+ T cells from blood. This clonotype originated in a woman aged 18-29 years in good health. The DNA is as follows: TGTGCCAGCTCATGGGCCGGGACAGGGACGGTCGAGCAGTACTTC. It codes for CASSWAGTGTVEQYF.